This T cell receptor (beta chain) stems from a study of cytomegalovirus exposure and HLA in healthy donors. A multiplex PCR was run with 60 Vbeta primers and 13 Jbeta primers. Clones were sequenced by immunoSEQ multiplex PCR, and TCRdb holds only the in-frame ones, with some missing. The sample consists of roughly 190,000 clones, around 84% of them appearing once. The CDR3 sequence is 15 residues long. The V and J ends lost 11 bases and 5 bases, in that order; junction bases with no gene match: 12. The germline V gene encodes CDR1 ENHRY and CDR2 SYGVKD. The chain recombines TRBV10-3 with TRBJ2-3; TRBD2 matches 11 bases. The TCR originated in a woman younger than 35 in good health and CMV-seronegative. Sequencing was done on a sample of PBMCs. Here the CDR3 DNA reads TGTGCCCTTAGCGGTAGCGGGGGGGCGAGAGATACGCAGTATTTT. It encodes CALSGSGGARDTQYF.